This TCR beta chain was sequenced for a study of blood T cell repertoires in COVID-19. Study-wide background: The samples span acute and convalescent COVID-19 from the United States, Italy and Spain. PBMCs, B-cell-depleted T cells, or T cells provided the cDNA or gDNA that made up the material.

Trimming pared 3 bases from V and 1 base from J, leaving 16 bases between. In germline, CDR1 is MDHEN, CDR2 SYDVKM. This CDR3 contains 16 residues. Study processing details: Reference gene primer amplification gave nucleated cell count estimates. Generated by immunoSEQ multiplex PCR, the TCRdb table keeps only in-frame clones and is missing some. From that table come the V and J calls and clone size; the DNA was used to work out D and trimming. The sample consists of some 29,000 clones, about 83% of them appearing once. This clone turned up a few times. The rearrangement joins TRBV28 to TRBJ2-7; D possibly corresponds to TRBD1 (7 bases). The specimen sequenced was peripheral blood. This TCR was recovered from a human donor in a cohort sampled during active COVID-19. Here the CDR3 reads CASSLEGAPTSYEQYF. CDR3 nucleotide sequence: TGTGCCAGCAGTTTGGAGGGGGCACCCACTTCCTACGAGCAGTACTTC.